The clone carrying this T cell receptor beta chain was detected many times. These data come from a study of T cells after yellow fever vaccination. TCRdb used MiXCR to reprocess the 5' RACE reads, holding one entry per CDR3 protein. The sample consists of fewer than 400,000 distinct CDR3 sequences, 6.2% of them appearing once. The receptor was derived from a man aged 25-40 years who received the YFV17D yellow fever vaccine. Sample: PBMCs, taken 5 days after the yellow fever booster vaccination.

The CDR3 DNA reads TGTGCCAGCAGCCCAGAGGACGTTTTTGCGGATCTCTACAATGAGCAGTTCTTC. Protein product: CASSPEDVFADLYNEQFF. This rearrangement joins TRBV9 to TRBJ2-1; no clear D. This CDR3 comprises 18 residues. V lost 4 bases, J lost 3 bases, and 23 bases lay in between. Germline CDR1 is SGDLS and CDR2 is YYNGEE.